The 15 T cell receptor beta chains given below trace back to one sample, sequenced in a study of blood T cell repertoires in COVID-19. TCRdb keeps only in-frame clones here, not all; method: immunoSEQ multiplex PCR. The sample lists fewer than 250,000 clones, about 87% seen once, with under 3.5% in the top ten. Material: peripheral blood. The receptors were sampled from a man aged 30 to 45 with COVID-19, enrolled during active disease.

This chain joins TRBV6-5 and TRBJ1-1, with D maybe TRBD1 (5 bases). Germline lookup yields CDR1 MNHEY and CDR2 SVGAGI. This CDR3 has 14 residues. V lost 6 bases and J 1 base, leaving 12 bases between the germline ends. DNA of the CDR3: TGTGCCAGCAGCTCCGGCAGGGCGAACACTGAAGCTTTCTTT. The encoded protein is CASSSGRANTEAFF.

The chain carries TRBV6-5 and TRBJ2-7; 13 nucleotides match TRBD2. V shed 7 bases and J 4 bases; nucleotides not matched to a gene: 7. The CDR3 has 15 amino acids. The V gene's germline CDR1 is MNHEY and CDR2 SVGAGI. The CDR3, as DNA: TGTGCCAGCACCAGGACGACTAGCGGGAGGTACGAGCAGTACTTC. Amino acids: CASTRTTSGRYEQYF.

The rearrangement joins TRBV7-2 to TRBJ1-2, with 8 bases matching TRBD1. The length of the CDR3 is 13 residues. With 3 bases clipped from V and 3 bases from J, the junction kept 0 bases outside the gene matches. From germline, CDR1 is SGHTA and CDR2 FQGNSA. CDR3 nucleotides: TGTGCCAGCAGCTTGGACAGGGACTATGGCTACACCTTC. As protein: CASSLDRDYGYTF. Combining the CDR3 with reference TRBV7-2 and TRBJ1-2 gives the whole variable domain GAGVSQSPSNKVTEKGKDVELRCDPISGHTALYWYRQSLGQGLEFLIYFQGNSAPDKSGLPSDRFSAERTGGSVSTLTIQRTQQEDSAVYLCASSLDRDYGYTFGSGTRLTVV.

The rearrangement links TRBV28 to TRBJ1-2; D perhaps matches TRBD1 (6 bases). The CDR3 has 14 residues. Germline V gene lookup returns CDR1 MDHEN and CDR2 SYDVKM. Between the trimmed V and J ends, which lost 4 bases and 4 bases, there was a span of 13 bases. CDR3 residues: CASSWAGEPYGYTF. The CDR3, as DNA: TGTGCCAGCAGTTGGGCAGGGGAGCCCTATGGCTACACCTTC.

This clone was detected only once. The V gene is TRBV2, the J gene TRBJ2-2; 8 positions agree with TRBD2. From germline, CDR1 is SNHLY and CDR2 FYNNEI. J lost 7 bases, V lost 11 bases, and 15 bases had no gene match. The CDR3 sequence is 15 residues long. In DNA form, the CDR3 reads TGTGCCTCCCCGGGGGGGGCCCTTCGGATCGGGGAGCTGTTTTTT. Amino acid sequence: CASPGGALRIGELFF.

This clone was seen more than once but under ten times. J is TRBJ1-1 and V is TRBV4-3, with a possible D match to TRBD1 (5 bases). The germline V gene has CDR1 LGHNA and CDR2 YSLEER. Trimming pared 3 bases from V and 7 bases from J, leaving 15 bases between. The CDR3 runs to 14 residues. CDR3 DNA sequence: TGCGCCAGCAGCCAGGGGGGTTCCCTGTTTGAAGCTTTCTTT. Translation: CASSQGGSLFEAFF.

The V call is TRBV3-1 (or the pseudogene TRBV3-2), the J call TRBJ1-2, with TRBD1 matching 8 bases. The germline gives CDR1 LGHDT, CDR2 YNNKEL (reference sequence). The CDR3 is 14 amino acids. Trimming removed 4 bases from V and 1 base from J; junction bases left unmatched: 2. The CDR3 DNA is TGTGCCAGCAGCCCCACAGGGGGTAACTATGGCTACACCTTC. It is translated as CASSPTGGNYGYTF.

The chain employs TRBV5-5 and TRBJ1-1; 8 bases match TRBD1. V lost 3 bases to trimming and J lost 5 bases; unmatched junction nucleotides: 6. Germline CDR1 and CDR2: SGHKS and YYEKEE (reference sequence). This CDR3 comprises 14 residues. The chain's CDR3 is CASSYSGQETEAFF. As DNA, the CDR3 is TGTGCCAGCAGCTACTCGGGACAGGAGACTGAAGCTTTCTTT.

This clone appeared a few times. The same CDR3 arises from other DNA sequences in this sample as well. The J gene is TRBJ1-5, the V gene TRBV19, with D possibly being TRBD1 (6 bases). The CDR3 extends over 14 amino acids. V was clipped by 3 bases and J by 4 bases, with 10 bases between them. Germline V gives CDR1 LNHDA, CDR2 SQIVND (reference sequence). CDR3 sequence reads: CASSIRGGNQPQHF. In DNA, the CDR3 is TGTGCCAGTAGTATTAGGGGGGGTAATCAGCCCCAGCATTTT.

This clone was seen a single time. The chain is built from TRBV24-1 and TRBJ2-5; a possible D gene is TRBD1 (5 bases). Trimming left V 0 bases short and J 2 bases short, with 9 bases between. CDR1 is KGHDR and CDR2 is SFDVKD in the germline V gene. The CDR3 consists of 15 residues. CDR3 bases: TGTGCCACCAGTGATTTGGGTGGGGCACAAGAGACCCAGTACTTC. Its translation is CATSDLGGAQETQYF.

V and J are TRBV6-5 and TRBJ1-2; a weak D match, TRBD1 (6 bases). The CDR3 length is 15 residues. In germline, CDR1 is MNHEY, CDR2 SVGAGI. Trimming took 2 bases from V and 4 from J, leaving 14 bases between them. The CDR3, as DNA: TGTGCCAGCAGTTACAAGGCAGGGGCTGCCTATGGCTACACCTTC. This translates into CASSYKAGAAYGYTF.

The rearrangement uses TRBV3-1 (or the pseudogene TRBV3-2) and TRBJ2-7; tentatively, D is TRBD1 (8 bases). The CDR3 has 16 amino acids. V lost 5 bases, J lost 6 bases, and 23 bases lay in between. Germline V CDR1 and CDR2: LGHDT, YNNKEL (reference sequence). CDR3 loop: CASSSGTGSRGGEQYF. CDR3 bases: TGTGCCAGCAGCTCCGGGACAGGCTCACGCGGGGGCGAGCAGTACTTC.

The V gene is TRBV27, the J gene TRBJ1-2, with 7 bases lining up with TRBD1. Per the germline V gene, CDR1 is MNHEY and CDR2 is SMNVEV (reference sequence). The CDR3 contains 15 residues. The V segment lost 5 bases and the J segment 1 base; nucleotides outside the gene matches: 7. The CDR3: CASSPQGLGNYGYTF. Written as DNA, the CDR3 is TGTGCCAGCAGTCCACAGGGGTTAGGTAACTATGGCTACACCTTC.

V gene TRBV7-2 combines with J gene TRBJ2-2, with TRBD1 matching over 9 bases. V was pared by 4 bases and J by 6 bases, with 6 bases of the junction left unmatched. The CDR3 runs 15 residues. CDR1 is SGHTA and CDR2 is FQGNSA in the germline V gene. CDR3 in DNA: TGTGCCAGCAGCTCCCGGACAGGGGTAGCCGGGGAGCTGTTTTTT. Its protein product is CASSSRTGVAGELFF.

The V and J genes are TRBV19 and TRBJ1-3, with unresolved D. Germline CDR1 LNHDA, CDR2 SQIVND (reference sequence). The CDR3 totals 13 residues. V lost 5 bases, J lost 0 bases, and 5 bases lay in between. The CDR3 nucleotides are TGTGCCAGTAGTCGGTCCTCTGGAAACACCATATATTTT. Translated: CASSRSSGNTIYF.